This T cell receptor (beta chain) originates from a study of blood T cell repertoires in COVID-19. For the study at large: From the United States, Italy and Spain came samples of acute and convalescent COVID-19. PBMCs, B-cell-depleted T cells, or T cells provided the cDNA or gDNA that made up the material.

In the study's own analysis: Scientists estimated how many nucleated cells there were by amplifying reference gene primers. The data were produced by immunoSEQ multiplex PCR, yet TCRdb's version contains in-frame clones alone and is incomplete. Clone size and the V and J calls come from that table; the DNA yielded D and trimming. The sample holds about 140,000 clones, approximately 81% seen once. The germline gives CDR1 MNHEY, CDR2 SVGEGT. V lost 0 bases and J lost 1, with 11 bases in between. The length of the CDR3 is 16 residues. The chain links TRBV6-2 or TRBV6-3 to TRBJ2-3, with D possibly matching TRBD1 (5 bases). The sample was peripheral blood. The receptor was isolated from a human donor with acute or convalescent COVID-19. The donor label of this sample is uncertain. CDR3: CASSYSKGIGTDTQYF. Written as DNA, the CDR3 is TGTGCCAGCAGTTACTCGAAGGGGATCGGCACAGATACGCAGTATTTT.